Shown below are 9 T cell receptor beta chains from a single sample sequenced in a study of T cell repertoires in cytomegalovirus infection. TCRdb reprocessed the reads with MiXCR, giving one entry per CDR3 protein. The repertoire has hundreds of thousands of distinct CDR3 sequences, under 25% of them found once; the top ten carry approximately 18%. Source material: CD8+ T cells from PBMCs. Receptors originate from a human donor in good health (CMV status not recorded). Some clones in this sample may be carry-over from other donors' samples.

This clonotype was found many times. The rearrangement links TRBV14 to TRBJ1-1; D is unclear. Per germline, CDR1 SGHDN and CDR2 FVKESK. The ends were cut back, 4 bases at V and 5 bases at J, with 20 bases in the middle. The CDR3 has 16 amino acids. The CDR3 bases are TGTGCCAGCAGCCCGAAGGTTATTACGACGGTGACTGAAGCTTTCTTT. The encoded protein is CASSPKVITTVTEAFF.

This clonotype appeared a single time. The chain combines TRBV2 with TRBJ2-7, with TRBD2 matching over 9 bases. J lost 2 bases, V lost 8 bases, and 7 bases had no gene match. CDR3 length: 14 residues. CDR1 and CDR2 from the germline V gene are SNHLY and FYNNEI. The CDR3 is CASVLAGGPYEQYF. CDR3 DNA sequence: TGTGCCAGCGTCCTGGCGGGGGGGCCCTACGAGCAGTACTTC. The full variable domain, completed using reference TRBV2 and TRBJ2-7, is EPEVTQTPSHQVTQMGQEVILRCVPISNHLYFYWYRQILGQKVEFLVSFYNNEISEKSEIFDDQFSVERPDGSNFTLKIRSTKLEDSAMYFCASVLAGGPYEQYFGPGTRLTVT.

This clonotype was seen a few times. The gene calls are TRBV11-1 and TRBJ2-3, with D uncertain. The germline V gene has CDR1 SGHAT and CDR2 FQDESV (reference sequence). Trimming removed 3 bases at V and 0 bases at J, with 13 bases between. The CDR3 is 16 residues long. The CDR3 region has the DNA TGTGCCAGCAGCTTTGGCGCAACTACTAGCACAGATACGCAGTATTTT. It codes for CASSFGATTSTDTQYF.

Points on this clonotype: Being one base from a much bigger clone, this may be a read error. The chain uses TRBV7-2 and TRBJ2-7, with 9 positions matching TRBD2. This CDR3 has 16 amino acids. Per the germline V gene, CDR1 is SGHTA and CDR2 is FQGNSA. The V gene end was trimmed by 1 base and the J gene end by 3 bases; junction bases not matched to a gene: 7. DNA of the CDR3: TGTGCCAGCAGCTTAGGCCCACAAGCGGGGGGCTACGAGCAGTACTTC. It is translated as CASSLGPQAGGYEQYF.

To note about this clonotype: An end of the junction does not agree with germline; a read error may underlie this. V and J are TRBV15 and TRBJ1-1; no reliable D call. This CDR3 comprises 13 residues. Germline assignment: CDR1 LNHNV and CDR2 YYDKDF (reference sequence). The CDR3 region has the DNA TGTGCCACCGGCAGAGGCGGGAACACTGAAGCTTTCTTT. Translating gives CATGRGGNTEAFF.

In its sample, this clonotype was seen many times. The chain has TRBV7-2 and TRBJ1-4; TRBD1 matches 9 bases. Trimming cost V 6 bases and J 4 bases; bases outside gene matches: 6. Per the germline V gene, CDR1 is SGHTA and CDR2 is FQGNSA. There are 15 residues in the CDR3. DNA of the CDR3: TGTGCCAGCAGGGCTCGGGACAGGGTTAATGAAAAACTGTTTTTT. It encodes CASRARDRVNEKLFF.

The chain joins TRBV7-8 to TRBJ2-7, with 8 bases that match TRBD1. Germline CDR1 reads SGHVS; CDR2 reads FQNEAQ. This CDR3 is 14 amino acids long. The ends lost 4 bases at V and 3 bases at J; junction bases unmatched: 5. The CDR3 loop is CASSSIGTGYEQYF. For the CDR3, the DNA is TGTGCCAGCAGCTCCATCGGGACAGGCTACGAGCAGTACTTC.

The V gene is TRBV7-2, the J gene TRBJ2-2; 11 bases fit TRBD2. Germline trimming cut 5 bases from V and 7 bases from J; bases unmatched to any gene: 12. Germline CDR1 reads SGHTA; CDR2 reads FQGNSA. The CDR3 length is 17 residues. In nucleotides, the CDR3 is TGTGCCAGCAGCGTCAATGTGGGACTAGCGGTCGGCGGGGAGCTGTTTTTT. Amino acids: CASSVNVGLAVGGELFF.

This clonotype was seen repeatedly, ten times or more. The J gene is TRBJ2-3, the V gene TRBV28; D perhaps matches TRBD1 (6 bases). The CDR3 length is 15 residues. V lost 1 base to trimming and J lost 5 bases, with 13 bases between them. Germline CDR1 is MDHEN and CDR2 is SYDVKM. The CDR3 reads CASSLFVRGKDTQYF. The CDR3 region has the DNA TGTGCCAGCAGTTTATTTGTCAGGGGTAAAGATACGCAGTATTTT.